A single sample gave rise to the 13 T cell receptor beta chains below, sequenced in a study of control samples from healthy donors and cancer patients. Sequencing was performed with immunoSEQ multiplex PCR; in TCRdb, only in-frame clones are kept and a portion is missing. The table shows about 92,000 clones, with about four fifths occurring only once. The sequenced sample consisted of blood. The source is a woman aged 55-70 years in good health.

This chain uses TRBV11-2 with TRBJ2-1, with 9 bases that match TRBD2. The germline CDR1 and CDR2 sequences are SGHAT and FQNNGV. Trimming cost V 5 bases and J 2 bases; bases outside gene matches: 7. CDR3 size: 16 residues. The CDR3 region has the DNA TGTGCCAGCAGCATCTTAGCGGGAGTTACCTACAATGAGCAGTTCTTC. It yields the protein CASSILAGVTYNEQFF.

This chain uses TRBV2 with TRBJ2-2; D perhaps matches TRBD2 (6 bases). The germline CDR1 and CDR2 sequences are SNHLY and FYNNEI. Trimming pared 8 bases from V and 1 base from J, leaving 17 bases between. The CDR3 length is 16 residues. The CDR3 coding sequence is TGTGCCAGCGCAACTACCGGGACTTTGAACACCGGGGAGCTGTTTTTT. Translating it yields CASATTGTLNTGELFF.

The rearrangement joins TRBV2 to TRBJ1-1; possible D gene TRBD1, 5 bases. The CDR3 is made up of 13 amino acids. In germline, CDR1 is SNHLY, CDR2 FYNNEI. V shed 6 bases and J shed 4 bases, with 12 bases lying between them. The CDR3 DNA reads TGTGCCAGCAGACTCGACAGAGCCACTGAAGCTTTCTTT. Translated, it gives CASRLDRATEAFF.

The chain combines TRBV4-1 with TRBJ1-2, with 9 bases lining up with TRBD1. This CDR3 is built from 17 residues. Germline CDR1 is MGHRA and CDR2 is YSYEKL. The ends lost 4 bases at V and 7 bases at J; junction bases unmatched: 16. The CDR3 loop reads CASSLNDRQGDTRGYTF. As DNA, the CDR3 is TGCGCCAGCAGCCTGAACGACCGACAGGGGGATACACGTGGCTACACCTTC.

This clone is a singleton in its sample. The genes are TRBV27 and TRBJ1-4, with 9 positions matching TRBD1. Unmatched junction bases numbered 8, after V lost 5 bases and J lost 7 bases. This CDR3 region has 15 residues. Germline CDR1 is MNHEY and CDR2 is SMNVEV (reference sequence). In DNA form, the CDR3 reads TGTGCCAGCAGTCCCCTGGGACAGGGAAGTGAAAAACTGTTTTTT. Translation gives CASSPLGQGSEKLFF.

In nucleotides, the CDR3 is TGTGCCAGCAGCCTGACAGGGGGCTTAAATCAGCCCCAGCATTTT. Residues: CASSLTGGLNQPQHF. The chain couples TRBV5-6 to TRBJ1-5, with 10 nucleotides matching TRBD1. The ends lost 4 bases at V and 4 bases at J; junction bases unmatched: 5. The CDR3 is 15 amino acids. Germline V CDR1 and CDR2: SGHDT, YYEEEE.

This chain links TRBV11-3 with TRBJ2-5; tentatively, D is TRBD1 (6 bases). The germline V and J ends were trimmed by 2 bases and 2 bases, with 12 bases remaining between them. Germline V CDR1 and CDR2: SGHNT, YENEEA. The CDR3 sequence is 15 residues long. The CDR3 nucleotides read TGTGCCAGCAGCTTAACGAACGGACAGCAAGAGACCCAGTACTTC. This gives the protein CASSLTNGQQETQYF.

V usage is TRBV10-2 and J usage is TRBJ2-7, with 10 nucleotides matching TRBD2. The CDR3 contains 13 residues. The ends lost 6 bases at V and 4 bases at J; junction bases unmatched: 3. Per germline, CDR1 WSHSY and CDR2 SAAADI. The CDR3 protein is CASRTGLAYEQYF. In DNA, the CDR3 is TGCGCCAGCAGAACGGGACTAGCGTACGAGCAGTACTTC.

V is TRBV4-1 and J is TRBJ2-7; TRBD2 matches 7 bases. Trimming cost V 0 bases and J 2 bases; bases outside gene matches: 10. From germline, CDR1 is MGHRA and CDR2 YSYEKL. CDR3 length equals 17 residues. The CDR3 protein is CASSQDLRGRFPYEQYF. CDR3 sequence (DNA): TGCGCCAGCAGCCAAGATCTGCGCGGGAGATTCCCCTACGAGCAGTACTTC.

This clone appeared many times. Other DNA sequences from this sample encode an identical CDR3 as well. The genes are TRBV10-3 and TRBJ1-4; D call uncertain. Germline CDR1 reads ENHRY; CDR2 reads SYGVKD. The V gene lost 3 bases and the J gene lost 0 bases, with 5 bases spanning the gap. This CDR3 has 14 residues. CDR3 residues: CAISDPATNEKLFF. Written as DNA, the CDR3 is TGTGCCATCAGTGATCCTGCAACTAATGAAAAACTGTTTTTT.

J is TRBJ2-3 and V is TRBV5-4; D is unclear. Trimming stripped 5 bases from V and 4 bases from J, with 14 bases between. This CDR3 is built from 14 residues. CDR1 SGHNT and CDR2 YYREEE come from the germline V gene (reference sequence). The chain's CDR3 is CASSTEQRSDTQYF. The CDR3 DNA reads TGTGCCAGCAGTACCGAACAGCGATCAGATACGCAGTATTTT.

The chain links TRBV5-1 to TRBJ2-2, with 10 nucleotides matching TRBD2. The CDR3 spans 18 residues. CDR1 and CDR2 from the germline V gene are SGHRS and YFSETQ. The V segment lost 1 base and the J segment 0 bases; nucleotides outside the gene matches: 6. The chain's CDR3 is CASSLYLAGAANTGELFF. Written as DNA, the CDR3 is TGCGCCAGCAGCTTGTACCTAGCGGGGGCCGCGAACACCGGGGAGCTGTTTTTT.

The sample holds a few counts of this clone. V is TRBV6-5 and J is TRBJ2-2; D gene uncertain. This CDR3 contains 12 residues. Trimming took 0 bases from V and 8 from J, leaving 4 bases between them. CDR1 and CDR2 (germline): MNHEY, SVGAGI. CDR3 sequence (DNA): TGTGCCAGCAGTTACTCCCAGGGGGAGCTGTTTTTT. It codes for CASSYSQGELFF.